This paragraph reports one T cell receptor beta chain. This sample was taken from a study of blood T cell repertoires in COVID-19. Across the whole study: Acute-phase and convalescent COVID-19 samples originated in the United States, Italy and Spain.

Trimming took 6 bases from V and 7 from J, leaving 15 bases between them. CDR3 length: 13 amino acids. Germline V gene lookup returns CDR1 MDHEN and CDR2 SYDVKM. TCRdb's copy holds only in-frame clones and misses some; the assay was immunoSEQ multiplex PCR. The table has about 140,000 clones, approximately 82% seen once. The V and J genes are TRBV28 and TRBJ1-2; D unresolved. This receptor was identified in a human donor in a cohort sampled during active COVID-19. The sample taken for sequencing was peripheral blood. In DNA form, the CDR3 reads TGTGCCAGCAGCTTACCCTTAAGCCGTGGCTACACCTTC. This translates into CASSLPLSRGYTF.